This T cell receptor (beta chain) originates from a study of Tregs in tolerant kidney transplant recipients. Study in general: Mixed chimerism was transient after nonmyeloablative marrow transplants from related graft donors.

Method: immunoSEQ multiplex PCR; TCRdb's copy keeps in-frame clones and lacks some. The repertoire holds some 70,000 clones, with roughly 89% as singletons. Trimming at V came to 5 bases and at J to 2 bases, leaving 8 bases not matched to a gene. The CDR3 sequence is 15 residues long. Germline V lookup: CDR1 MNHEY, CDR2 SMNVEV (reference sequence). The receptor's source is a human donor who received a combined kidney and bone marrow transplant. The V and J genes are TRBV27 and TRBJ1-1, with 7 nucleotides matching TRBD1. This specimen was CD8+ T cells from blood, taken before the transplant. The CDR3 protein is CASSPPGQINTEAFF. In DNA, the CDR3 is TGTGCCAGCAGTCCCCCGGGACAGATAAACACTGAAGCTTTCTTT.